This TCR beta chain was identified in a study of PD-1 blockade in classical Hodgkin lymphoma. Overall study findings and caveats: Prior to therapy, complete responders displayed diversity much like that of newly diagnosed patients. Reports indicated that newly diagnosed patients had lower baseline TCR diversity than healthy donors did. CD8+ TCR diversity did not rise significantly by C4D1, unlike CD4+.

As concerns this clone: As yet, its antigen is unknown.

Libraries were prepared by immunoSEQ multiplex PCR; TCRdb keeps only in-frame clonotypes and omits some of them. The data contain 45,000 or so clones, over 75% of them singletons. Germline CDR1 reads PRHDT; CDR2 reads FYEKMQ (reference sequence). The CDR3 contains 13 residues. Deletions cut 2 bases from V and 7 bases from J, with 8 bases between. The time point here: cycle 4 day 1 (C4D1), after 6 weeks of nivolumab. Every single patient, without exception, relapsed after autologous stem cell transplantation, and brentuximab vedotin exposure varied. V gene TRBV13 combines with J gene TRBJ1-4; perhaps TRBD1 as D (5 bases). Here the sequenced sample was peripheral blood mononuclear cells (PBMCs), taken before the fourth cycle of nivolumab. This TCR derives from a human donor with classical Hodgkin lymphoma. The CDR3: CASSLTGVEKLFF. Here the CDR3 DNA reads TGTGCCAGCAGCTTAACGGGGGTTGAAAAACTGTTTTTT.